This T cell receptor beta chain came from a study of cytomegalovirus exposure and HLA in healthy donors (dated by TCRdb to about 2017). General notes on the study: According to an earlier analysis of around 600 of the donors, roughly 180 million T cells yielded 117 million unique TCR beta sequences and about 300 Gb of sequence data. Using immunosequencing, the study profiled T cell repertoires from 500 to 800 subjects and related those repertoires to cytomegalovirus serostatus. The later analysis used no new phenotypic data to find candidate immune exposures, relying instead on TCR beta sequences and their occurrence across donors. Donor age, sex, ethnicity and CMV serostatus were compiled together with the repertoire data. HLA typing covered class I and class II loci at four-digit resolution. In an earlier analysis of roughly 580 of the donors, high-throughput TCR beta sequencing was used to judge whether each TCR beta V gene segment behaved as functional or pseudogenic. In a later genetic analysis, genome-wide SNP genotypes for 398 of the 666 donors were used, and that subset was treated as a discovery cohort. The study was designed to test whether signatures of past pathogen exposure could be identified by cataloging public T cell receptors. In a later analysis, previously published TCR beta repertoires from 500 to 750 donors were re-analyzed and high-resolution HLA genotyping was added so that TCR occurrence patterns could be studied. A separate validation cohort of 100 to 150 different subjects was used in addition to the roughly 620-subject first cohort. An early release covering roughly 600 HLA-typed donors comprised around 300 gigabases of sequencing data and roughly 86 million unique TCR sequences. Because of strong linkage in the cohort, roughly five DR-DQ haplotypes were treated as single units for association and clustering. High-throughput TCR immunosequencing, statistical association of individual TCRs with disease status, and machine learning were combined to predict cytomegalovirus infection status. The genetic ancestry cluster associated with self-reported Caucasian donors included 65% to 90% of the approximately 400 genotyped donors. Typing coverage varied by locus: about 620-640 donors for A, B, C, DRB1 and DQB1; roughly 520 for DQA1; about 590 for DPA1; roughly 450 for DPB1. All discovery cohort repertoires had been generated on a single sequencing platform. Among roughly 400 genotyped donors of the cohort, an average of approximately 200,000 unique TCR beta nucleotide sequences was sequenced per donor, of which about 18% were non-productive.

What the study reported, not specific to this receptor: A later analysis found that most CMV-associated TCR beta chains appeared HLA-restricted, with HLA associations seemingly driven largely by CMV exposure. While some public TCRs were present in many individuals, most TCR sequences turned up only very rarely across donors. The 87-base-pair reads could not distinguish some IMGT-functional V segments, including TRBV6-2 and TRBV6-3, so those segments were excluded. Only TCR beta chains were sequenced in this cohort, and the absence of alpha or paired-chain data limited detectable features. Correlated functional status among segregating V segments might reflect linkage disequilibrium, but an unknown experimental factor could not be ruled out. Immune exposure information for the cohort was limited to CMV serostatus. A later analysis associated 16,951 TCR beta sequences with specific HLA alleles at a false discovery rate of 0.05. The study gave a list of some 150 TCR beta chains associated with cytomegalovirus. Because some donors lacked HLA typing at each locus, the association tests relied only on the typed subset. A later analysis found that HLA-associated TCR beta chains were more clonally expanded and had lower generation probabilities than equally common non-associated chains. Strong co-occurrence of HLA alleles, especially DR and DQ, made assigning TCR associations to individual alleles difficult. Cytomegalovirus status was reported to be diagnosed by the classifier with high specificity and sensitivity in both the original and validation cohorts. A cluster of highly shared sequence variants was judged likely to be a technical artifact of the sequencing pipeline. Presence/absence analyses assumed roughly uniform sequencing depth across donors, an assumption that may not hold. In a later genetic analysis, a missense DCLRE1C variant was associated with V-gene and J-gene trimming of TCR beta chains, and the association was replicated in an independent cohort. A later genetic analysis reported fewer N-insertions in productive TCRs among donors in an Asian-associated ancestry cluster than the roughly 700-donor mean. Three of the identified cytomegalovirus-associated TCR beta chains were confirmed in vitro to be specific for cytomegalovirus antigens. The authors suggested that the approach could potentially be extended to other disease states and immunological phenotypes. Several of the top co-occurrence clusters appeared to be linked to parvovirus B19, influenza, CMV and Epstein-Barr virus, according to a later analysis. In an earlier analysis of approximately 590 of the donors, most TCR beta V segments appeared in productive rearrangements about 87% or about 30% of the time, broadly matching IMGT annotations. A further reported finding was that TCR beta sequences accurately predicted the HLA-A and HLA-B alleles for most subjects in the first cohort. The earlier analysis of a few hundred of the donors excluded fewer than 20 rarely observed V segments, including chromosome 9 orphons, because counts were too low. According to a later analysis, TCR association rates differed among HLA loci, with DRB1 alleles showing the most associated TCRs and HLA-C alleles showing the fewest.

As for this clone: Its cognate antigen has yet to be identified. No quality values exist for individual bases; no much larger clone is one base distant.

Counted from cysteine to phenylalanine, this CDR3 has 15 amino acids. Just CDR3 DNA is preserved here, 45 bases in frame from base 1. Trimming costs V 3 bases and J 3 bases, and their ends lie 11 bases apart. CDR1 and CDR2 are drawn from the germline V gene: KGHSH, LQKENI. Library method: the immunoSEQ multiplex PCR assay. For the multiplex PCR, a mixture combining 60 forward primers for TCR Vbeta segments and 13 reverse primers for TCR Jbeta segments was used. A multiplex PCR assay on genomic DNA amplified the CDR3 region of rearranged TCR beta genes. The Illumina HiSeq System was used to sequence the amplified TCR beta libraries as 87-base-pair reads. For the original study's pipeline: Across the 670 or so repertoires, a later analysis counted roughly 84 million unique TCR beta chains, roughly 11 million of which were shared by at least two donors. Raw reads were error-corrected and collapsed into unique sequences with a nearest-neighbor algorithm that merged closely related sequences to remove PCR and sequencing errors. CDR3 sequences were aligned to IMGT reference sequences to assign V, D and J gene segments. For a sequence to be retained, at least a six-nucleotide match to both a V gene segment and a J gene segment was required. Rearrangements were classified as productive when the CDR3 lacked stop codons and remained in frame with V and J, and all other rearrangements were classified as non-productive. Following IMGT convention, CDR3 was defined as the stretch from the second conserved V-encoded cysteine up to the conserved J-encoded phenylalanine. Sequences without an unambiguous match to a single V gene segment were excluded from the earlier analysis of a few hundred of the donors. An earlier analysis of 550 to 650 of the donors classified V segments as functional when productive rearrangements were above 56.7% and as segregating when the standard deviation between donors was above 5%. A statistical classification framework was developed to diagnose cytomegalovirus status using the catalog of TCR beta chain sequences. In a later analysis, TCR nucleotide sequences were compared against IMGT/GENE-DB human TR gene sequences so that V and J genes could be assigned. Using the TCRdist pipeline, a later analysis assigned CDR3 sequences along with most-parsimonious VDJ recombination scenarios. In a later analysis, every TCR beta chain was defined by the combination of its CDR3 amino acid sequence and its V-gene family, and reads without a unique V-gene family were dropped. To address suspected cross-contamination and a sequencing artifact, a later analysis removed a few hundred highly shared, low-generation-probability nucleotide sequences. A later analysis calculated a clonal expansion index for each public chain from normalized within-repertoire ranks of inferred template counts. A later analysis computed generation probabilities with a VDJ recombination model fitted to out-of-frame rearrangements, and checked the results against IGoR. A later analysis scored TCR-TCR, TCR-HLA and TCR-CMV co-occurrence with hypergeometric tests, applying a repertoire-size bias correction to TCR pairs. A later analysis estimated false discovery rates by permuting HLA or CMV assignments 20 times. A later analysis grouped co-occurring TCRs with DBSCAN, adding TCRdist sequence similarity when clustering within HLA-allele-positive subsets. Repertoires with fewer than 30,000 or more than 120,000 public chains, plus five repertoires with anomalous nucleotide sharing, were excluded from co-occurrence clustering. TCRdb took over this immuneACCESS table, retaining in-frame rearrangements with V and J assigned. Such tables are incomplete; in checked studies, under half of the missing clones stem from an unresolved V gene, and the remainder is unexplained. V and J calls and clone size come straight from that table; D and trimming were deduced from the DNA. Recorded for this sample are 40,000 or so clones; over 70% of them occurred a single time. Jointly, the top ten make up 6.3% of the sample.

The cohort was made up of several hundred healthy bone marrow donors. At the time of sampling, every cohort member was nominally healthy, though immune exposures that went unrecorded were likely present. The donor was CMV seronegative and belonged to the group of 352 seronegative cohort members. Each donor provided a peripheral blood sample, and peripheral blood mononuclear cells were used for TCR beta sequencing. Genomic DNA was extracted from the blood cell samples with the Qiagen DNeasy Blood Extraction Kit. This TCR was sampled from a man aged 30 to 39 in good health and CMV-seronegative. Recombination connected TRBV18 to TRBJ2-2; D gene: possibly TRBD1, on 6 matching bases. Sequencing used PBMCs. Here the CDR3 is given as CASSPPRGYTGELFF. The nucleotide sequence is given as TGTGCCAGCTCACCCCCCAGGGGCTACACCGGGGAGCTGTTTTTT.